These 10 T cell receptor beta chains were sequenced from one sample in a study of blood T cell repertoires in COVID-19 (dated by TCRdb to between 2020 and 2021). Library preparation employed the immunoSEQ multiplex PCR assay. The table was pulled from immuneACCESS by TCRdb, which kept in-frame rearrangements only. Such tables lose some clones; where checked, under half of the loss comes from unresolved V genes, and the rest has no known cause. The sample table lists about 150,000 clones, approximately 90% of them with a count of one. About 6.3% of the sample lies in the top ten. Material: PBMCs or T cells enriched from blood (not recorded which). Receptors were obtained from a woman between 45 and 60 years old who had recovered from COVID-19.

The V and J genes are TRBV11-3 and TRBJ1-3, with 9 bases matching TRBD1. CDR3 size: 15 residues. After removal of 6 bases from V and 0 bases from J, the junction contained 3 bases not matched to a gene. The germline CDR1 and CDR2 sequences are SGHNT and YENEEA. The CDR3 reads CASRPDRGSGNTIYF. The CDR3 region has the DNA TGTGCCAGCAGGCCGGACAGGGGCTCTGGAAACACCATATATTTT.

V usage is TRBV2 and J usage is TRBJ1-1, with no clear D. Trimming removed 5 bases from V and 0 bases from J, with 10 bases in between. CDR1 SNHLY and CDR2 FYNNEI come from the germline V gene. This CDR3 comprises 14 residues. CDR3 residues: CASSQTGLNTEAFF. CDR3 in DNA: TGTGCCAGCAGTCAAACGGGGTTGAACACTGAAGCTTTCTTT. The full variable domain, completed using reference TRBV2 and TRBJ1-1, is EPEVTQTPSHQVTQMGQEVILRCVPISNHLYFYWYRQILGQKVEFLVSFYNNEISEKSEIFDDQFSVERPDGSNFTLKIRSTKLEDSAMYFCASSQTGLNTEAFFGQGTRLTVV.

DNA for the CDR3: TGTGCCAGCAGCTTAGGACAGGGGGCGAACACCGGGGAGCTGTTTTTT. This sequence encodes CASSLGQGANTGELFF. This chain links TRBV7-6 with TRBJ2-2, with 9 nucleotides matching TRBD1. In germline, CDR1 is SGHVS, CDR2 FNYEAQ. CDR3 length: 16 residues. The V and J ends lost 1 base and 0 bases, in that order; junction bases with no gene match: 0.

CDR3 nucleotides: TGTGCCAGCAGTTACTGGCTAGCGGGGACAGATACGCAGTATTTT. It codes for CASSYWLAGTDTQYF. The chain is built from TRBV6-2 or TRBV6-3 and TRBJ2-3; 9 bases are a match to TRBD2. Germline V CDR1 and CDR2: MNHEY, SVGEGT. Unmatched junction bases numbered 2, after V lost 1 base and J lost 3 bases. The CDR3 length is 15 residues.

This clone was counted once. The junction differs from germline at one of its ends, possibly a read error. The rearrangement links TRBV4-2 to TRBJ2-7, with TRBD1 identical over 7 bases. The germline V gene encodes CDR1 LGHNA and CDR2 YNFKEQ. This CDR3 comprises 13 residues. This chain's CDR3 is CASSQAGSTDRTF. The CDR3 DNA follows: TGTGCCAGCAGCCAAGCCGGATCGACGGACAGGACCTTC.

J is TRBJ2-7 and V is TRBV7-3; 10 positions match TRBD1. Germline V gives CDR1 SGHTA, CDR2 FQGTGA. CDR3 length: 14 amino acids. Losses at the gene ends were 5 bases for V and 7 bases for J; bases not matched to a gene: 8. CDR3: CASSPGTGAGEQYF. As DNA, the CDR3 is TGTGCCAGCAGCCCCGGGACAGGGGCAGGGGAGCAGTACTTC.

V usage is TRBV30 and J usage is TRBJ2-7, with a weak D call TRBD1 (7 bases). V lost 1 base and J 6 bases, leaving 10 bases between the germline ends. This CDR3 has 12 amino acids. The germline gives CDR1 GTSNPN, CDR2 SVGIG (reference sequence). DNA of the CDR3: TGTGCCTGGAGTGATCAGGGGGGCGAGCAGTACTTC. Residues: CAWSDQGGEQYF. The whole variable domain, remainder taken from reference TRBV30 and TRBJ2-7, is SQTIHQWPATLVQPVGSPLSLECTVEGTSNPNLYWYRQAAGRGLQLLFYSVGIGQISSEVPQNLSASRPQDRQFILSSKKLLLSDSGFYLCAWSDQGGEQYFGPGTRLTVT.

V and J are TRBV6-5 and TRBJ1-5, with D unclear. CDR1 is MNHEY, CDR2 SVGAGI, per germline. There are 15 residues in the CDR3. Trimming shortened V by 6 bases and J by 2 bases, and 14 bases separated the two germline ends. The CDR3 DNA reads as TGTGCCAGCAGCACAGCGGCCAGACGCAATCAGCCCCAGCATTTT. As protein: CASSTAARRNQPQHF.

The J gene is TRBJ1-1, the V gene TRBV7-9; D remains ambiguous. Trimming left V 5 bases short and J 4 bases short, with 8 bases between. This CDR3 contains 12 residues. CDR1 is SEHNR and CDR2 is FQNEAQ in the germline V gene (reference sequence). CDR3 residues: CASSPPGTEAFF. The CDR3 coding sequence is TGTGCCAGCAGCCCTCCGGGCACTGAAGCTTTCTTT.

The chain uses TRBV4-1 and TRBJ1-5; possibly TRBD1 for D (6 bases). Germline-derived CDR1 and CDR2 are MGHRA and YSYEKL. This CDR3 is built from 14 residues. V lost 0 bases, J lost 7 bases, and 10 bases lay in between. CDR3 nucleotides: TGCGCCAGCAGCCAAGATACGGGGGGCCAGCCCCAGCATTTT. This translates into CASSQDTGGQPQHF.